The sequence of this TCR beta chain was determined in a study of cytomegalovirus exposure and HLA in healthy donors. General study results and limits: In vitro work confirmed that a few CMV-associated chains recognize CMV antigens. Among TCR beta chains, those listed as cytomegalovirus-associated numbered more than 150.

Data came from immunoSEQ multiplex PCR; TCRdb stores just in-frame clones and leaves some out. The sample includes 200,000 to 250,000 clones, over 70% of them seen just once. Germline V gives CDR1 SGHRS, CDR2 YFSETQ. Trimming left V 4 bases short and J 2 bases short, with 8 bases between. The CDR3 contains 13 residues. In this sample, this clone turned up once. Its matching antigen is unknown. The sample comprised PBMCs. The chain employs TRBV5-1 and TRBJ2-3; tentative D call: TRBD1 (5 bases). The sequence was obtained from a woman aged 25 to 39 in good health and CMV-seropositive. The CDR3, as DNA: TGCGCCAGCAGCGGCAGGGCCACAGATACGCAGTATTTT. Protein product: CASSGRATDTQYF.